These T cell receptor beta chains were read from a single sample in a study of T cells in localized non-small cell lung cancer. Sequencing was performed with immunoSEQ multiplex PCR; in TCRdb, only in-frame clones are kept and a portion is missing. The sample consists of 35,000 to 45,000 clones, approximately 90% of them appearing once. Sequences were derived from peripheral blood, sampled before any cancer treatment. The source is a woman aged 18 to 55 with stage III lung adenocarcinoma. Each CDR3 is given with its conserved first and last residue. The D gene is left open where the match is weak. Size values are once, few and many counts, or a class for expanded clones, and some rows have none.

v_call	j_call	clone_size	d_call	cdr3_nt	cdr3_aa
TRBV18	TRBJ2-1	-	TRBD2	TGTGCCAGCTCCGGGACTAGCGGTTACAATGAGCAGTTCTTC	CASSGTSGYNEQFF
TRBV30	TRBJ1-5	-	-	TGTGCCTGGAGTGTTATGGGAAGGAGCAATCAGCCCCAGCATTTT	CAWSVMGRSNQPQHF
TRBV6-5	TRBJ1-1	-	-	TGTGCCAGCAGTTCGCTGGGTATGACAGAAACTGAAGCTTTCTTT	CASSSLGMTETEAFF
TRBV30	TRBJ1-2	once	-	TGTGCCTGGAGTGCGGGCCGGTTCTTAGAGGGCTACACCTTC	CAWSAGRFLEGYTF
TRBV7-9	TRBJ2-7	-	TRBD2	TGTGCCAGCAGCCCGCAGGAAAGCGGGGAGGCGGGCTACGAGCAGTACTTC	CASSPQESGEAGYEQYF
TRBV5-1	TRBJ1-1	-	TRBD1	TGCGCCAGCAGCCCCACAGGGGACACTGAAGCTTTCTTT	CASSPTGDTEAFF
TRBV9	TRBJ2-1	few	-	TGTGCCAGCAGCCCACTTTTGAGACCGTACAATGGTCAGTTCTTC	CASSPLLRPYNGQFF
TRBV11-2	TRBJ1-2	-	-	TGTGCCAGCAGCTTAGAGCAGGGAAGAGGCTACACCTTC	CASSLEQGRGYTF
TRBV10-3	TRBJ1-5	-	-	TGTGCCAGCAGTTCGGCTAGCAATCAGCCCCAGCATTTT	CASSSASNQPQHF
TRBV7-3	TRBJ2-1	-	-	TGTGCCAGCAGCTCCCTAGGGGGGGCCGATGAGCAGTTCTTC	CASSSLGGADEQFF
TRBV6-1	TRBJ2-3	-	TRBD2	TGTGCCAGCAGTGGAGAGACTAGCCTAGTCACAGATACGCAGTATTTT	CASSGETSLVTDTQYF
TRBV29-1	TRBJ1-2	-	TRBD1	TGCAGCGTCGAACTCCAAATCGGGACAGGGGGCGGCTACACCTTC	CSVELQIGTGGGYTF
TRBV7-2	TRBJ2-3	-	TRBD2	TGTGCCAGCAGCCCCCGACTAGCGGGGGCTAGCACAGATACGCAGTATTTT	CASSPRLAGASTDTQYF
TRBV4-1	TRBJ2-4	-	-	TGCGCCAGCAGCCAAGAGTCGGGCGGGGCTGGAGACATTCAGTACTTC	CASSQESGGAGDIQYF
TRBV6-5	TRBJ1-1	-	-	TGTGCCAGCAGCCATACGGGGGCTGAAGCTTTCTTT	CASSHTGAEAFF
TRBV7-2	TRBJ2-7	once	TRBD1	TGTGCCAGCAGCGGGACAGGGGTATACGAGCAGTACTTC	CASSGTGVYEQYF
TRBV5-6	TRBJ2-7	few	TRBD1	TGTGCCAGCAGCTTTCTCGGAACAGGGGGCAACGAGCAGTACTTC	CASSFLGTGGNEQYF
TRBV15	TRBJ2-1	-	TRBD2	TGTGCCACCAGCGTCCAGCGGGGGGCAGGTGAGCAGTTCTTC	CATSVQRGAGEQFF
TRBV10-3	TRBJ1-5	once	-	TGTGCCATCAGGGGGTCTAGCAATCAGCCCCAGCATTTT	CAIRGSSNQPQHF
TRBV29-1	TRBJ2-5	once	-	TGCAGCGTTGACAAGTCACAAGAGACCCAGTACTTC	CSVDKSQETQYF
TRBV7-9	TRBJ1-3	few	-	TGTGCCAGCAGCCGAGACAGCGCTGGACGGGACACCATATATTTT	CASSRDSAGRDTIYF
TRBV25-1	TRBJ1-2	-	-	TGTGCCAGCAGTGAAGGAGGGAACTATGGCTACACCTTC	CASSEGGNYGYTF
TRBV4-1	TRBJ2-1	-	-	TGCGCCAGCAGCCCCGGGTCTCCCGGAAATGAGCAGTTCTTC	CASSPGSPGNEQFF
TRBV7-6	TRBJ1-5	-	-	TGTGCCAGCAGCCCACGTCCCGGGAGCAATCAGCCCCAGCATTTT	CASSPRPGSNQPQHF
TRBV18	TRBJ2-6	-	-	TGTGCCAGCTCACCAATGTCCCCTGGCCTTGGGGCCAACGTCCTGACTTTC	CASSPMSPGLGANVLTF
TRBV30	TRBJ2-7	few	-	TGTGCCTGGAGTGCGCCCCGAGACGGGCCCAGCGAGCAGTACTTC	CAWSAPRDGPSEQYF
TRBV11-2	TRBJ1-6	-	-	TGTGCCAGCAGGGGTTTCGATAATTCACCCCTCCACTTT	CASRGFDNSPLHF
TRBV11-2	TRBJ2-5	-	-	TGTGCCAGCAGCCCAGAGGTGGGCGGGGCTGAGACCCAGTACTTC	CASSPEVGGAETQYF
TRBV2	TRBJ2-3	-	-	TGTGCCACCTACGGCACAGATACGCAGTATTTT	CATYGTDTQYF
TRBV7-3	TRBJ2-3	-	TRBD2	TGTGCCAGCAGCTCAGGGGTAGCGGGGGCAGATACGCAGTATTTT	CASSSGVAGADTQYF
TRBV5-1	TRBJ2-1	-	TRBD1	TGCGCCAGCAGCCGGGACAGCTACAATGAGCAGTTCTTC	CASSRDSYNEQFF
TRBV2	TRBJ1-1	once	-	TGTGCCAGCAGTGAAGCGCTAGGGGGGGCTTTCTTT	CASSEALGGAFF
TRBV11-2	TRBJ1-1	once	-	TGTGCCAGCAGCTTAGGAGTAAAGGGTTTTGACACTGAAGCTTTCTTT	CASSLGVKGFDTEAFF
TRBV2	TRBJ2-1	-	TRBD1	TGTGCCAGCAGTGCCGACAGGGTGGTTTTCAATGAGCAGTTCTTC	CASSADRVVFNEQFF
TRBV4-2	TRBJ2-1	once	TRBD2	TGTGCCAGCAGCCAAGATCCTAGCGGGGGTCATTACACAATGAATGAGCAGTTCTTC	CASSQDPSGGHYTMNEQFF
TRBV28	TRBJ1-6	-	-	TGTGCCTCCCGGGGGCACCCGAATTCACCCCTCCACTTT	CASRGHPNSPLHF
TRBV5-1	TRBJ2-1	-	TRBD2	TGCGCCAGCAGCTTGGTGACTAGCCGTGACGCCTACAATGAGCAGTTCTTC	CASSLVTSRDAYNEQFF
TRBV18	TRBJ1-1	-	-	TGTGCCAGCTCACCGACTGCTGAGAAGACTGAAGCTTTCTTT	CASSPTAEKTEAFF
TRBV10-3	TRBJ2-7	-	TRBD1	TGTGCCATCAGTGAGGGGGGACAGAGGCGTGGCGAGCAGTACTTC	CAISEGGQRRGEQYF
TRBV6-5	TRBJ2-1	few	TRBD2	TGTGCCAGCAGTTACGGGGGGGGAGAGTACAATGAGCAGTTCTTC	CASSYGGGEYNEQFF
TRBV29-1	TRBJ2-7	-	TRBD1	TGCAGCGTTGGGCGGACAGGGGGCTACGAGCAGTACTTC	CSVGRTGGYEQYF
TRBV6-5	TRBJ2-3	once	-	TGTGCCAGCAGTTACTCGGGCATCCCTAGCACAGATACGCAGTATTTT	CASSYSGIPSTDTQYF
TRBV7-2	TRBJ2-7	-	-	TGTGCCAGCAGCGGACTCTACGAGCAGTACTTC	CASSGLYEQYF
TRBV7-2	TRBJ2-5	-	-	TGTGCCAGCAGCCCCTCCGGGTGGAGGGAGACCCAGTACTTC	CASSPSGWRETQYF
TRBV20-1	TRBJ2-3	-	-	TGCAGTGCTAGAGGAGGGGATACGCAGTATTTT	CSARGGDTQYF
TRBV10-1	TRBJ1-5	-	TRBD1	TGCGCCAGCAGTGAGAAGGCGAGACAGGGAGGCAATCAGCCCCAGCATTTT	CASSEKARQGGNQPQHF
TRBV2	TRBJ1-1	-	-	TGTGCCAGCAGTCCCTTGGGGGGGTTGTCTGAAGCTTTCTTT	CASSPLGGLSEAFF
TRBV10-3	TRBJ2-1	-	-	TGTGCCATCAGTGAGTTGCAGGGCTCCTACAATGAGCAGTTCTTC	CAISELQGSYNEQFF
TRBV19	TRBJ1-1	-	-	TGTGCCAGTAGTATTAATCCGGGGGCTGAAGCTTTCTTT	CASSINPGAEAFF
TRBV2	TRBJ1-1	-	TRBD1	TGTGCCAGCAGTGGAGGAAAACAGGGGGTAGGCGGCACTGAAGCTTTCTTT	CASSGGKQGVGGTEAFF